Below, one TCR beta chain is given with its context. V gave up 6 bases and J gave up 3 bases; unmatched junction bases: 7. The CDR3 runs 14 residues. Germline-derived CDR1 and CDR2 are MNHNS and SASEGT. The sample comes from a study of T cell clones after liver transplantation. Assay: immunoSEQ multiplex PCR; the TCRdb copy retains only in-frame clones and omits some. Among roughly 100,000 clones listed, around four fifths were seen once. The origin of this receptor is a human donor who received a liver transplant. This chain uses TRBV6-1 with TRBJ1-2, with 7 bases aligning to TRBD1. Sequencing used CD4+ T cells from blood, obtained before liver transplant. The CDR3 here is CASRADRADYGYTF. The CDR3 nucleotides read TGTGCCAGCAGGGCAGACAGGGCGGACTATGGCTACACCTTC.